One and the same sample provided the 24 T cell receptor beta chains below, sequenced in a study of neurological immune-mediated disorders. MiXCR, applied by TCRdb to the 5' RACE reads, yields one record per CDR3 protein. The sample holds more than 75,000 distinct CDR3 sequences, roughly 4.5% seen once. Time point in this sample: longitudinal time-point 3. The sample was PBMCs. The source of these receptors is an older woman with multiple sclerosis.

Many counts were recorded for this clonotype. J is TRBJ2-1 and V is TRBV15, with 7 bases lining up with TRBD1. Looked up from germline, CDR1 is LNHNV and CDR2 is YYDKDF (reference sequence). The CDR3 extends over 16 amino acids. The trim removed 0 bases at V and 6 bases at J, leaving 8 bases unmatched. The CDR3 spells CATSRDHGTAGNEQFF. The CDR3 nucleotides are TGTGCCACCAGCAGAGATCATGGGACAGCCGGCAATGAGCAGTTCTTC. Based on the CDR3 plus reference TRBV15 and TRBJ2-1, the full variable domain is DAMVIQNPRYQVTQFGKPVTLSCSQTLNHNVMYWYQQKSSQAPKLLFHYYDKDFNNEADTPDNFQSRRPNTSFCFLDIRSPGLGDTAMYLCATSRDHGTAGNEQFFGPGTRLTVL.

This clonotype was seen repeatedly, ten times or more. This sequence joins TRBV29-1 and TRBJ1-2; D not certain. Germline CDR1 reads SQVTM; CDR2 reads ANQGSEA. Trimming left V 3 bases short and J 8 bases short, with 13 bases between. The length of the CDR3 is 12 residues. The DNA of the CDR3 is TGCAGCGTTGATAGGCAGTTGGGAGGCTACACCTTC. This gives the protein CSVDRQLGGYTF.

Many counts were recorded for this clonotype. The chain combines TRBV20-1 with TRBJ2-5; TRBD2 matches at 11 bases. The germline gives CDR1 DFQATT, CDR2 SNEGSKA (reference sequence). Germline trimming cut 6 bases from V and 5 bases from J; bases unmatched to any gene: 11. This CDR3 spans 15 amino acids. The CDR3 bases are TGCAGTGCAACGGCTGCTAGCGGGGGGATTGAGACCCAGTACTTC. This sequence encodes CSATAASGGIETQYF.

This clonotype was counted many times. V gene TRBV27 combines with J gene TRBJ2-3, with 13 bases that match TRBD2. After removal of 9 bases from V and 4 bases from J, the junction contained 10 bases not matched to a gene. This CDR3 is 16 amino acids long. Germline CDR1 reads MNHEY; CDR2 reads SMNVEV (reference sequence). DNA for the CDR3: TGTGCCAGTAGTCCAACTAGCGGGGGGGCCTCAGATACGCAGTATTTT. Protein: CASSPTSGGASDTQYF.

This clonotype was counted at least ten times. V is TRBV20-1 and J is TRBJ2-5; 8 nucleotides line up with TRBD2. Losses at the gene ends were 4 bases for V and 4 bases for J; bases not matched to a gene: 14. Germline lookup yields CDR1 DFQATT and CDR2 SNEGSKA (reference sequence). The CDR3 is 16 amino acids. The CDR3: CSATLYERGLRETQYF. The CDR3 nucleotides read TGCAGTGCTACCCTATACGAGCGGGGGTTGCGAGAGACCCAGTACTTC.

The table lists this clonotype with many counts. This chain connects TRBV7-9 to TRBJ1-2, with D possibly being TRBD1 (5 bases). The CDR3 totals 12 residues. Trimming pared 8 bases from V and 9 bases from J, leaving 16 bases between. Germline CDR1 reads SEHNR; CDR2 reads FQNEAQ (reference sequence). This chain's CDR3 is CASLGGVNSYTF. CDR3 coding DNA: TGTGCCAGCCTCGGGGGGGTTAATAGCTACACCTTC.

This clonotype was picked up many times. J is TRBJ1-1 and V is TRBV7-9, with a tentative D call TRBD1 (5 bases). Looked up from germline, CDR1 is SEHNR and CDR2 is FQNEAQ (reference sequence). The V end was cut by 2 bases, the J end by 3 bases, with 13 bases between. The CDR3 sequence is 15 residues long. The CDR3 DNA reads TGTGCCAGCAGCTTACTCGGGAGGGGAGACACTGAAGCTTTCTTT. It specifies CASSLLGRGDTEAFF.

This clonotype was detected many times. The chain uses TRBV28 and TRBJ1-4; no firm D call. Germline V CDR1 and CDR2: MDHEN, SYDVKM. The CDR3 runs to 13 residues. With 7 bases removed from V and 10 bases from J, the gap between germline ends came to 16 bases. CDR3 bases: TGTGCCAGCACCTCACATGTGGGGTCAAAACTGTTTTTT. It yields the protein CASTSHVGSKLFF.

CDR3: CASSYRISGGGIYEQYF. DNA of the CDR3: TGTGCCAGCAGTTACCGTATTAGCGGGGGGGGAATCTACGAGCAGTACTTC. The chain couples TRBV6-5 to TRBJ2-7; TRBD2 agrees at 11 bases. This CDR3 is 17 amino acids long. From germline, CDR1 is MNHEY and CDR2 SVGAGI. Unmatched junction bases numbered 9, after V lost 2 bases and J lost 3 bases.

V usage is TRBV5-1 and J usage is TRBJ1-2; D is unresolved. V was cut by 0 bases and J by 8 bases, with 14 bases left in between. The germline CDR1 and CDR2 sequences are SGHRS and YFSETQ. This CDR3 has 14 amino acids. The DNA for the CDR3 is TGCGCCAGCAGCTTGGATCCCAGGACTTGGGGCTACACCTTC. Protein product: CASSLDPRTWGYTF.

There are many counts of this clonotype. The CDR3 nucleotides read TGCAGTGCTAGTGAGGCCCGGGGGCAGTATAATTCACCCCTCCACTTT. Protein sequence: CSASEARGQYNSPLHF. V usage is TRBV20-1 and J usage is TRBJ1-6, with D maybe TRBD1 (6 bases). From germline, CDR1 is DFQATT and CDR2 SNEGSKA (reference sequence). The length of the CDR3 is 16 residues. The V gene lost 3 bases and the J gene lost 4 bases, with 16 bases spanning the gap.

This clonotype has at least ten counts. The rearrangement joins TRBV12-3 or TRBV12-4 to TRBJ2-5; D gene ambiguous. Trimming took off 4 bases at V and 4 bases at J, with 10 bases between the two ends. This CDR3 comprises 13 residues. This CDR3 is CASSSTWGETQYF. DNA of the CDR3: TGTGCCAGCAGTTCGACCTGGGGAGAGACCCAGTACTTC.

At least ten counts were recorded for this clonotype. The gene calls are TRBV5-1 and TRBJ2-7; TRBD2 might be the D (5 bases). There are 13 residues in the CDR3. Germline V lookup: CDR1 SGHRS, CDR2 YFSETQ. Trimming took off 4 bases at V and 0 bases at J, with 8 bases between the two ends. The CDR3 sequence: CASSVRDSYEQYF. As DNA, the CDR3 is TGCGCCAGCAGCGTCCGGGACTCCTACGAGCAGTACTTC.

This clonotype was picked up many times. The CDR3 region has the DNA TGCGCCAGCTCCCCCGTCGGGGGGGCGGGAGAGACCCAGTACTTC. Amino acids: CASSPVGGAGETQYF. The gene calls are TRBV5-1 and TRBJ2-5; TRBD2 matches 8 bases. The trim removed 7 bases at V and 4 bases at J, leaving 12 bases unmatched. The CDR3 is made up of 15 amino acids. Per germline, CDR1 SGHRS and CDR2 YFSETQ.

This clonotype appeared many times. The chain carries TRBV20-1 and TRBJ1-4, with 12 bases that match TRBD1. The V gene's germline CDR1 is DFQATT and CDR2 SNEGSKA (reference sequence). The V gene end was trimmed by 2 bases and the J gene end by 5 bases; junction bases not matched to a gene: 9. There are 17 residues in the CDR3. CDR3 bases: TGCAGTGCTAGACCCGGGACAGGGGGCAAGGAGAATGAAAAACTGTTTTTT. Encoded protein: CSARPGTGGKENEKLFF.

This clonotype appeared many times. V usage is TRBV20-1 and J usage is TRBJ1-5; TRBD1 is a possible D gene (5 bases). This CDR3 has 13 residues. CDR1 is DFQATT and CDR2 is SNEGSKA in the germline V gene (reference sequence). Trimming left V 3 bases short and J 9 bases short, with 15 bases between. CDR3 residues: CSASTRVVGPQHF. DNA for the CDR3: TGCAGTGCTAGTACCAGGGTAGTAGGGCCCCAGCATTTT.

In this sample, this clonotype turned up many times. The chain has TRBV9 and TRBJ2-2; 10 bases fit TRBD1. V lost 4 bases to trimming and J lost 4 bases; unmatched junction nucleotides: 7. Germline-derived CDR1 and CDR2 are SGDLS and YYNGEE. This CDR3 comprises 16 residues. The CDR3 loop reads CASSPRQGAGTGELFF. Here the CDR3 DNA reads TGTGCCAGCAGCCCCCGACAGGGGGCGGGCACCGGGGAGCTGTTTTTT.

This clonotype was detected many times. The chain couples TRBV11-2 to TRBJ2-4; TRBD1 aligns across 7 bases. Losses at the gene ends were 0 bases for V and 7 bases for J; bases not matched to a gene: 6. CDR3 size: 15 residues. CDR1 is SGHAT, CDR2 FQNNGV, per germline. CDR3 residues: CASSLDTGAWNIQYF. The CDR3, as DNA: TGTGCCAGCAGCTTAGATACAGGGGCCTGGAACATTCAGTACTTC.

This clonotype was recorded many times. This sequence joins TRBV2 and TRBJ2-2, with D maybe TRBD2 (6 bases). V was clipped by 7 bases and J by 6 bases, with 21 bases between them. Germline V gene sequence: CDR1 SNHLY, CDR2 FYNNEI. The CDR3 spans 16 residues. CDR3 in DNA: TGTGCCAGCACCAGGCGAGGGCTAGCGATCGCCGGGGAGCTGTTTTTT. This encodes CASTRRGLAIAGELFF.

This clonotype was seen many times. CDR3 DNA sequence: TGTGCCAGCAGCCAATCGAGCGGGGGGGCCCCCTACGAGCAGTACTTC. It codes for CASSQSSGGAPYEQYF. The chain joins TRBV7-2 to TRBJ2-7, with TRBD2 matching over 10 bases. V was clipped by 5 bases and J by 2 bases; unmatched bases: 9. This CDR3 is built from 16 residues. Germline CDR1 and CDR2: SGHTA and FQGNSA.

This clonotype was observed at least ten times. The V call is TRBV3-1, the J call TRBJ2-5, with TRBD1 matching 8 bases. CDR1 and CDR2 (germline): LGHDT, YNNKEL (reference sequence). This CDR3 region has 14 residues. Losses at the gene ends were 7 bases for V and 5 bases for J; bases not matched to a gene: 9. The CDR3 is CASNPGQGWETQYF. DNA for the CDR3: TGTGCCAGCAACCCCGGACAGGGCTGGGAGACCCAGTACTTC.

This clonotype was counted ten times or more. The rearrangement joins TRBV20-1 to TRBJ2-3, with a tentative D call TRBD1 (6 bases). The V end lost 4 bases, the J end lost 9 bases, and 29 bases lay between the germline ends. Germline CDR1 reads DFQATT; CDR2 reads SNEGSKA (reference sequence). This CDR3 has 17 residues. Here the CDR3 reads CSAKQGFSLGTQITQYF. The CDR3 DNA follows: TGCAGTGCTAAACAGGGATTTTCCTTGGGGACACAGATAACGCAGTATTTT.

This clonotype was recorded many times. The chain combines TRBV7-6 with TRBJ2-1, with 10 bases that match TRBD2. The CDR3 has 13 residues. Germline trimming cut 5 bases from V and 8 bases from J; bases unmatched to any gene: 3. Germline-derived CDR1 and CDR2 are SGHVS and FNYEAQ. This chain's CDR3 is CASSRGLAYEQFF. In DNA, the CDR3 is TGTGCCAGCAGCAGGGGACTAGCGTATGAGCAGTTCTTC.

This clonotype was recorded many times. The rearrangement uses TRBV20-1 and TRBJ2-3; 10 nucleotides line up with TRBD2. The germline CDR1 and CDR2 sequences are DFQATT and SNEGSKA (reference sequence). This CDR3 spans 17 amino acids. Trimming took 2 bases from V and 5 from J; bases not matched to a gene: 13. The CDR3 bases are TGCAGTGCTAGACTACCAGCTAGCGGGGGCTTGTTAGATACGCAGTATTTT. This codes for CSARLPASGGLLDTQYF.